This T cell receptor beta chain was sequenced for a study of Tregs in tolerant kidney transplant recipients. Clones were sequenced by immunoSEQ multiplex PCR, and TCRdb holds only the in-frame ones, with some missing. The ten most abundant clones cover 27% of a sample with about 14,000 clones. The nonmyeloablative bone marrow transplants came from related graft donors, with transient mixed chimerism. With respect to this clone: The read finishes 3 residues shy of the CDR3 end, and the germline J gene is used to complete it.

V gave up 3 bases and J gave up 7 bases; unmatched junction bases: 2. The CDR3 has 14 amino acids. The sample consisted of CD8+ T cells from blood (PBMCs), taken 6 months after the transplant. The chain carries TRBV12-3 or TRBV12-4 and TRBJ2-1; 11 positions match TRBD2. The sequence came from a human patient who received a combined kidney and bone marrow transplant. Some T cells may be the graft donor's. Here the CDR3 reads CASSLLAGGNEQFF. CDR3 DNA (partial): TGTGCCAGCAGTTTGTTAGCGGGAGGGAATGAG.